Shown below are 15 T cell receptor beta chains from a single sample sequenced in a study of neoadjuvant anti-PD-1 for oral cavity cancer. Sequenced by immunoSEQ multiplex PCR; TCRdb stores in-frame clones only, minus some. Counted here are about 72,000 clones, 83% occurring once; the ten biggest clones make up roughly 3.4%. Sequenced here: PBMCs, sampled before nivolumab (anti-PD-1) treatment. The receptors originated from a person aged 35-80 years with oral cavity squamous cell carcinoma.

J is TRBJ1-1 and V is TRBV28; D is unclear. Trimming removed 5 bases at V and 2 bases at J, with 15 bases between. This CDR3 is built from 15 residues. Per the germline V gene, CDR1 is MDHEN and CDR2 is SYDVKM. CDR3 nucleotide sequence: TGTGCCAGCAGTCCCTCAGGTGCGGGTAACACTGAAGCTTTCTTT. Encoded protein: CASSPSGAGNTEAFF. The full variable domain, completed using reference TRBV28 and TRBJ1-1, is DVKVTQSSRYLVKRTGEKVFLECVQDMDHENMFWYRQDPGLGLRLIYFSYDVKMKEKGDIPEGYSVSREKKERFSLILESASTNQTSMYLCASSPSGAGNTEAFFGQGTRLTVV.

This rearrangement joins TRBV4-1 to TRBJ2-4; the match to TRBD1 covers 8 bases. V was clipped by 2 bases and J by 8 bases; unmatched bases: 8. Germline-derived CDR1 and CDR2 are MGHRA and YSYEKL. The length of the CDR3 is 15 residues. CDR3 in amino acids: CASSQPPGGRDIQYF. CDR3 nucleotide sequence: TGCGCCAGCAGCCAACCGCCAGGGGGCCGGGACATTCAGTACTTC.

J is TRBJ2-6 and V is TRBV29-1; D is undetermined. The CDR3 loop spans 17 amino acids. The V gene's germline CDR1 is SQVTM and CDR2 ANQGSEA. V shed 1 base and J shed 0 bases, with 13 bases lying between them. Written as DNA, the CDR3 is TGCAGCGTTGAAGTATTCAACTCCCCCTCTGGGGCCAACGTCCTGACTTTC. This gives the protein CSVEVFNSPSGANVLTF.

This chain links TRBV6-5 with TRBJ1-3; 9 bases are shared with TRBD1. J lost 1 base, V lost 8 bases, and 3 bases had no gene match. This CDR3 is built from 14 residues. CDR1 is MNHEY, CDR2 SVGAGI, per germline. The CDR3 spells CASDRGLSGNTIYF. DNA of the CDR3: TGTGCCAGCGACAGGGGGTTATCTGGAAACACCATATATTTT.

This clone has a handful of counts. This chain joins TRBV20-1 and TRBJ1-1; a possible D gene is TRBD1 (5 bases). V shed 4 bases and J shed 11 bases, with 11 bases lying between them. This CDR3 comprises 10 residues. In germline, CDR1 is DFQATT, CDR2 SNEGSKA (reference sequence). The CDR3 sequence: CSATDSGAFF. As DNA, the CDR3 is TGCAGTGCTACCGACAGTGGTGCTTTCTTT.

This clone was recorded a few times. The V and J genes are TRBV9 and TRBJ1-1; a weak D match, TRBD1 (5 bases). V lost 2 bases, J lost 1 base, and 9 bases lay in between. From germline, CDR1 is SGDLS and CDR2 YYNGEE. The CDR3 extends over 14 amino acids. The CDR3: CASSVVDKNTEAFF. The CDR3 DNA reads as TGTGCCAGCAGCGTGGTGGACAAGAACACTGAAGCTTTCTTT. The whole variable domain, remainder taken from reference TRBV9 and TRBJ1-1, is DSGVTQTPKHLITATGQRVTLRCSPRSGDLSVYWYQQSLDQGLQFLIQYYNGEERAKGNILERFSAQQFPDLHSELNLSSLELGDSALYFCASSVVDKNTEAFFGQGTRLTVV.

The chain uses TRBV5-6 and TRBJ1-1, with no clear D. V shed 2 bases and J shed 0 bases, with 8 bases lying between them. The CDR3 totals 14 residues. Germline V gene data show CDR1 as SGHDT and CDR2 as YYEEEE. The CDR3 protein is CASSLNGMNTEAFF. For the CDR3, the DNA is TGTGCCAGCAGCTTAAACGGGATGAACACTGAAGCTTTCTTT.

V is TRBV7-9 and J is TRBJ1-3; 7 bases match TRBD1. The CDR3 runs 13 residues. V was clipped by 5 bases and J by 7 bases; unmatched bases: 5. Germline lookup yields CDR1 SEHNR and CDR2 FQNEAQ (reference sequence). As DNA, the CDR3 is TGTGCCAGCAGCCGCGGACAGGTCAACACCATATATTTT. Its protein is CASSRGQVNTIYF.

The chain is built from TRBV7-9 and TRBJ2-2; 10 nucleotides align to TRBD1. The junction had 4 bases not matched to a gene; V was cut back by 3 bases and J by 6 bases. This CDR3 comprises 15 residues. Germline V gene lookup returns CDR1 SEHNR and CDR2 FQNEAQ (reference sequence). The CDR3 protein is CASSFPGQGSGELFF. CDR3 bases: TGTGCCAGCAGCTTTCCGGGACAGGGGTCCGGGGAGCTGTTTTTT.

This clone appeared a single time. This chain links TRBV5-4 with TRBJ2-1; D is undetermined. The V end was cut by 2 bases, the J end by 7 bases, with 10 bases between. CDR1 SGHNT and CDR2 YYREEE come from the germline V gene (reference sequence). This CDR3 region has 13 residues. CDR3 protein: CASSFMEQNEQFF. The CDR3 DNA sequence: TGTGCCAGCAGCTTCATGGAACAAAATGAGCAGTTCTTC.

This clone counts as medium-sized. The DNA of the CDR3 is TGTGCCAGCAGTGACTCGAGCTTTACTAGCGGGGGGTATGAGGCGCAGTATTTT. Its protein product is CASSDSSFTSGGYEAQYF. This sequence joins TRBV6-4 and TRBJ2-3; TRBD2 aligns across 12 bases. Germline CDR1 and CDR2: MRHNA and SNTAGT. The CDR3 sequence is 18 residues long. Trimming removed 0 bases from V and 10 bases from J; junction bases left unmatched: 14.

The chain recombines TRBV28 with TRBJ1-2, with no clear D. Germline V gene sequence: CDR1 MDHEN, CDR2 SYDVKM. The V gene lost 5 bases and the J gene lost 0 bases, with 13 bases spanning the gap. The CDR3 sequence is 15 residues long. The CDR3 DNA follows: TGTGCCAGCAGTCCATCAGGAGGACCTAACTATGGCTACACCTTC. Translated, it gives CASSPSGGPNYGYTF.

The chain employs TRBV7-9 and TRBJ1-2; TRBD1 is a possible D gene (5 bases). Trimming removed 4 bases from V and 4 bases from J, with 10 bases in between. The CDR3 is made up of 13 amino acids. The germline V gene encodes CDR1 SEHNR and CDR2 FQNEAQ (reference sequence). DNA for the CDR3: TGTGCCAGCAGCTCAGGGCCAAGCTATGGCTACACCTTC. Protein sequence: CASSSGPSYGYTF.

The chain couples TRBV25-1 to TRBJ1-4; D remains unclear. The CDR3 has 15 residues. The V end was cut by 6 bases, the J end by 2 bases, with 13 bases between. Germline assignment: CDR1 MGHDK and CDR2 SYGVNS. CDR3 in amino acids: CASRAGVTTNEKLFF. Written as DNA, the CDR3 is TGTGCCAGCAGGGCCGGAGTCACCACTAATGAAAAACTGTTTTTT.

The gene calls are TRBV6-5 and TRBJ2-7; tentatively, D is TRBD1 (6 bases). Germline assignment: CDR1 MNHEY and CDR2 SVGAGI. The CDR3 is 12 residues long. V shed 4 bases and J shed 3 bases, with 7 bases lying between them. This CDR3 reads CASSWDNYEQYF. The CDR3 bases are TGTGCCAGCAGTTGGGACAACTACGAGCAGTACTTC.